The sample holds many counts of the clone carrying this T cell receptor (beta chain). Its antigen is unidentified. The data stem from a study of identical twins. Study-wide results and limits: Fewer insertions were carried by abundant cord blood beta clonotypes, but none was seen in memory repertoires.

A universal primer site came from template switching; cDNA carried unique molecular identifiers. TCRdb re-called the 5' RACE reads with MiXCR, one entry per CDR3 protein. The sample lists fewer than 650,000 distinct CDR3 sequences, under 8.5% occurring once. This CDR3 is 17 amino acids long. The germline CDR1 and CDR2 sequences are MNHEY and SVGAGI. V lost 2 bases and J lost 0, with 14 bases in between. These sequences were also reported in another study, on yellow fever vaccine responses in identical twins.

The chain joins TRBV6-5 to TRBJ2-1, with D possibly TRBD1 on 6 matching bases. The TCR sequence derives from a woman in her late teens or twenties in good health. Sequenced input: PBMCs. The CDR3 bases are TGTGCCAGCAGTTACCGGTCGACAGGCTTCTCCTACAATGAGCAGTTCTTC. The encoded protein is CASSYRSTGFSYNEQFF.